The 2 T cell receptor beta chains given below trace back to one sample, sequenced in a study of human T cells and chemical hapten exposure. Time point described: healthy volunteer bleed at 6 weeks. The authors' total RNA extraction used unfractionated whole blood. In TCRdb, the RACE reads were re-called with MiXCR into one record per CDR3 protein. The sample records tens of thousands of distinct CDR3 sequences, about 8.6% being singletons. The sample consisted of whole blood. The receptors shown here come from a male donor in good health. Some clones in this sample may be carry-over from other donors' samples.

In this sample, this clonotype turned up a few times. The gene calls are TRBV6-1 and TRBJ2-5; possibly TRBD1 or TRBD2 for D (6 bases each). The CDR3 is 16 amino acids. Trimming took off 0 bases at V and 3 bases at J, with 14 bases between the two ends. Germline assignment: CDR1 MNHNS and CDR2 SASEGT. CDR3 residues: CASSEAPGGGKETQYF. The CDR3 DNA sequence: TGTGCCAGCAGTGAAGCGCCTGGAGGGGGAAAAGAGACCCAGTACTTC.

V and J are TRBV6-2 or TRBV6-3 and TRBJ1-1; 8 bases align to TRBD1. The CDR3 is 17 residues long. V trimming: 0 bases; J trimming: 5 bases; junction bases outside the gene matches: 11. Looked up from germline, CDR1 is MNHEY and CDR2 is SVGEGT. The CDR3 sequence is CASSYSSFGQGGTEAFF. The CDR3 DNA follows: TGTGCCAGCAGTTACTCCTCGTTCGGACAGGGTGGTACTGAAGCTTTCTTT.